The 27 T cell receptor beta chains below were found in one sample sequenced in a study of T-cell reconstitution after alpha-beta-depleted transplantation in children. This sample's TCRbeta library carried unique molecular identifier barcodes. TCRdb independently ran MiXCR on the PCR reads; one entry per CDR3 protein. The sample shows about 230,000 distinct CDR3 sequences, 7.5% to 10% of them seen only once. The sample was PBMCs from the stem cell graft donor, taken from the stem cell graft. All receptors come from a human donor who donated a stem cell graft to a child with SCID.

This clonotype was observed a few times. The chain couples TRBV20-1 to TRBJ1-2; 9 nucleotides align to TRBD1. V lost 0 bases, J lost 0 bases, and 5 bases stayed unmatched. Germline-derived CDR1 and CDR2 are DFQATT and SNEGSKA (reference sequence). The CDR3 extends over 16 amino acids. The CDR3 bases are TGCAGTGCTAGAGACTATCGGACAGGGGCTAACTATGGCTACACCTTC. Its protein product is CSARDYRTGANYGYTF.

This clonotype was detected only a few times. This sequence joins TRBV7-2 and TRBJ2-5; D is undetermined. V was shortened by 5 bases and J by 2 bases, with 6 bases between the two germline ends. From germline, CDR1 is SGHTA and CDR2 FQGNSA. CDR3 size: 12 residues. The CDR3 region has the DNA TGTGCCAGCAGCCACACACAAGAGACCCAGTACTTC. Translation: CASSHTQETQYF. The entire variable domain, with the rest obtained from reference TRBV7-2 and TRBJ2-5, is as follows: GAGVSQSPSNKVTEKGKDVELRCDPISGHTALYWYRQSLGQGLEFLIYFQGNSAPDKSGLPSDRFSAERTGGSVSTLTIQRTQQEDSAVYLCASSHTQETQYFGPGTRLLVL.

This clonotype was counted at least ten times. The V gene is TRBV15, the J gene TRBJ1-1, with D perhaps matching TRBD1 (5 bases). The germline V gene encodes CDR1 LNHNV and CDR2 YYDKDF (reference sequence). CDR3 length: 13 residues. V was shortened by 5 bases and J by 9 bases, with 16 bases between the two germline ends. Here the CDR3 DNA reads TGTGCCACCAGCCGAGGGACGGCACCGAAAGCTTTCTTT. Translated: CATSRGTAPKAFF.

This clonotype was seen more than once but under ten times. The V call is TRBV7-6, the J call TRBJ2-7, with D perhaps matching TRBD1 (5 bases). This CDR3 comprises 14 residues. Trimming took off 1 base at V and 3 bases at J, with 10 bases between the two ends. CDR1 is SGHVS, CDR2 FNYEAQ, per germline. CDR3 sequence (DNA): TGTGCCAGCAGCTTAGGGGATGACAGCTACGAGCAGTACTTC. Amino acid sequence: CASSLGDDSYEQYF.

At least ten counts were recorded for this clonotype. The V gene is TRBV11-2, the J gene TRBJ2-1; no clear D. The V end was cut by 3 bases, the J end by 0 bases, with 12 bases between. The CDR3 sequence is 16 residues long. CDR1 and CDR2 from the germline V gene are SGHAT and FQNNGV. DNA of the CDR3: TGTGCCAGCAGCTTCCTGGGCCGGAGCTCCTACAATGAGCAGTTCTTC. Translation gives CASSFLGRSSYNEQFF.

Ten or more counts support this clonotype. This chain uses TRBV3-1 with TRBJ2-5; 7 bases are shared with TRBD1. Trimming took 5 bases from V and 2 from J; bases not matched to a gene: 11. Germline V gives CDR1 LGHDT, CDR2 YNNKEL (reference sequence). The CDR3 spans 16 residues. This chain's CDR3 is CASSLKLGGLQETQYF. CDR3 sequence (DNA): TGTGCCAGCAGCTTAAAGCTAGGGGGCTTACAAGAGACCCAGTACTTC.

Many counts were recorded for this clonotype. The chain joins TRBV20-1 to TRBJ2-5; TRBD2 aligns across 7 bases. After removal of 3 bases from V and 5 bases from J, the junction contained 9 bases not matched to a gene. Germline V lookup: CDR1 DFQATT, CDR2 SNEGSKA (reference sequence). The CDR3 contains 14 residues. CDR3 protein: CSASFGAGDETQYF. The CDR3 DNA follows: TGCAGTGCTAGTTTCGGGGCGGGAGATGAGACCCAGTACTTC.

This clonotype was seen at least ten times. The DNA of the CDR3 is TGTGCCAGCAGTTTAGTTAGCATAAACACTGAAGCTTTCTTT. This translates into CASSLVSINTEAFF. This chain uses TRBV12-3 or TRBV12-4 with TRBJ1-1; D unresolved. Trimming shortened V by 1 base and J by 2 bases, and 8 bases separated the two germline ends. This CDR3 has 14 amino acids.

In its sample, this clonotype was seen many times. For the CDR3, the DNA is TGTGCCAGCAGCGTTGGGCCTTTCCCGAATGAAGCTTTCTTT. The encoded protein is CASSVGPFPNEAFF. The gene calls are TRBV5-5 and TRBJ1-1; D ambiguous. This CDR3 has 14 residues. Germline loops: CDR1 SGHKS, CDR2 YYEKEE (reference sequence). Trimming cost V 4 bases and J 7 bases, with 17 bases left between them.

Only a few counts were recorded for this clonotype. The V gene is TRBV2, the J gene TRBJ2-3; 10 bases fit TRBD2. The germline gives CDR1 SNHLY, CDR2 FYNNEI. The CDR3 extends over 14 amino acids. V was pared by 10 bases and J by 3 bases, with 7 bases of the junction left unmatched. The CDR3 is CATHRTSGTDTQYF. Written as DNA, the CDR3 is TGTGCCACCCATCGGACTAGCGGTACAGATACGCAGTATTTT.

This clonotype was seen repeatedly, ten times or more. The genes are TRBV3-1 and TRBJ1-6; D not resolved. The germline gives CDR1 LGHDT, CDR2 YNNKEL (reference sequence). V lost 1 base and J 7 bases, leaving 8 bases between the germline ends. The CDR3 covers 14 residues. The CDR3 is CASSQVTENSPLHF. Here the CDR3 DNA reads TGTGCCAGCAGCCAAGTGACGGAGAATTCACCCCTCCACTTT.

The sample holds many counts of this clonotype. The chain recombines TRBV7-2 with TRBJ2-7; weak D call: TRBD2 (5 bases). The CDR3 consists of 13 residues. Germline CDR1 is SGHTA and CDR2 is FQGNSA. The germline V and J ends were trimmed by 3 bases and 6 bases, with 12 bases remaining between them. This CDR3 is CASSFGEKAEQYF. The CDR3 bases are TGTGCCAGCAGCTTCGGGGAAAAGGCCGAGCAGTACTTC.

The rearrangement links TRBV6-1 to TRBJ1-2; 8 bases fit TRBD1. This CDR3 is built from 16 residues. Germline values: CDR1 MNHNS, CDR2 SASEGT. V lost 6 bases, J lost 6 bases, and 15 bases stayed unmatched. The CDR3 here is CASRPGQGGSQNGYTF. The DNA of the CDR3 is TGTGCCAGCAGACCCGGACAGGGAGGAAGTCAGAATGGCTACACCTTC.

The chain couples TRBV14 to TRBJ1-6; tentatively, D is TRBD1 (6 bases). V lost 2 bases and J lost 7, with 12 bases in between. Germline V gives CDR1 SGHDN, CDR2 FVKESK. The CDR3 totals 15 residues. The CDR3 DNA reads TGTGCCAGCAGCCAAAAGGGGACATCCAATTCACCCCTCCACTTT. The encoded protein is CASSQKGTSNSPLHF.

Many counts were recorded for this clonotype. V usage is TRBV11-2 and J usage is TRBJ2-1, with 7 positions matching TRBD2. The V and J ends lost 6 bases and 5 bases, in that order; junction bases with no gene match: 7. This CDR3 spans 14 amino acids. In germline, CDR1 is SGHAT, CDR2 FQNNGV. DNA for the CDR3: TGTGCCAGCAGGGGCCTAGCGGACCACAATGAGCAGTTCTTC. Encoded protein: CASRGLADHNEQFF. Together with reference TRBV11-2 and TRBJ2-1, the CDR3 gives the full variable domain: EAGVAQSPRYKIIEKRQSVAFWCNPISGHATLYWYQQILGQGPKLLIQFQNNGVVDDSQLPKDRFSAERLKGVDSTLKIQPAKLEDSAVYLCASRGLADHNEQFFGPGTRLTVL.

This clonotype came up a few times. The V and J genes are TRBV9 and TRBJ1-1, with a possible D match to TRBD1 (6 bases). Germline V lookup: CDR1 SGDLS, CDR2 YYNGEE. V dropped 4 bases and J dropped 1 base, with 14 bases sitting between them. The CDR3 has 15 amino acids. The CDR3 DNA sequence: TGTGCCAGCAGCTGGGGGGGGGCAGCGAACACTGAAGCTTTCTTT. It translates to CASSWGGAANTEAFF.

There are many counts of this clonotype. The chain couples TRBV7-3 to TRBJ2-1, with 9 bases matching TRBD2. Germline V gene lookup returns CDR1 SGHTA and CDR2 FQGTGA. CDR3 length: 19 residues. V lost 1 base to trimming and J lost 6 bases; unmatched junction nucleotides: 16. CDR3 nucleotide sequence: TGTGCCAGCAGCTTAATATCATCCCTTGGCGGGGGGGCGGGCAATGAGCAGTTCTTC. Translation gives CASSLISSLGGGAGNEQFF. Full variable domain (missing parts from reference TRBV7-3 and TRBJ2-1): GAGVSQTPSNKVTEKGKYVELRCDPISGHTALYWYRQSLGQGPEFLIYFQGTGAADDSGLPNDRFFAVRPEGSVSTLKIQRTERGDSAVYLCASSLISSLGGGAGNEQFFGPGTRLTVL.

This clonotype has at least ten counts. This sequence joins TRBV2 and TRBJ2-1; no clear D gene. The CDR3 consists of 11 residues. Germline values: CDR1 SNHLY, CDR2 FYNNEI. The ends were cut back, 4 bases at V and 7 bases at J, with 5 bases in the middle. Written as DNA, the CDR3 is TGTGCCAGCAGTGTTGGTAATGAGCAGTTCTTC. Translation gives CASSVGNEQFF.

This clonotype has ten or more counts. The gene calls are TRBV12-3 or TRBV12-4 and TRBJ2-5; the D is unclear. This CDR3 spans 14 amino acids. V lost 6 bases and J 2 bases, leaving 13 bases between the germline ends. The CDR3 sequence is CASSRGRTQETQYF. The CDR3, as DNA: TGTGCCAGCAGCCGTGGACGTACGCAAGAGACCCAGTACTTC.

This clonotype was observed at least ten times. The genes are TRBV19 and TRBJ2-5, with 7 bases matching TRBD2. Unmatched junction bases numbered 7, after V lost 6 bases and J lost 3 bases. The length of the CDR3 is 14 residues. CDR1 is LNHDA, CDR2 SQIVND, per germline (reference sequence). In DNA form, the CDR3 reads TGTGCCAGTAGCCACTCCGGACTAGAAGAGACCCAGTACTTC. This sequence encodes CASSHSGLEETQYF.

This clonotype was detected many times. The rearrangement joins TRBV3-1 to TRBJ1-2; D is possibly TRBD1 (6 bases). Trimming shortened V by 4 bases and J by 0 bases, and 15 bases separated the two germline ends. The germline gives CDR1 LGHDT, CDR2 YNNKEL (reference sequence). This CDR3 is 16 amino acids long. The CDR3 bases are TGTGCCAGCAGCCCTTTGACAGGTCGAGCTAACTATGGCTACACCTTC. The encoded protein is CASSPLTGRANYGYTF.

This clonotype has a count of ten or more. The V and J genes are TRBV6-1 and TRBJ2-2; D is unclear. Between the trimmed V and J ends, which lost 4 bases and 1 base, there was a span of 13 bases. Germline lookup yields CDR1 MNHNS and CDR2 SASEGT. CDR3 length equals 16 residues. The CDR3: CASSVSGFLNTGELFF. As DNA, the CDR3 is TGTGCCAGCAGTGTTTCGGGCTTCCTGAACACCGGGGAGCTGTTTTTT.

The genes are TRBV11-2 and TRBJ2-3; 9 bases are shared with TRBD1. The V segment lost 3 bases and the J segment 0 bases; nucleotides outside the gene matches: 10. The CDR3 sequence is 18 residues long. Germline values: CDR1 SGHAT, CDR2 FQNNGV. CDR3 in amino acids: CASSLLGGTGTSTDTQYF. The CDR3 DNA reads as TGTGCCAGCAGCTTGTTAGGTGGGACAGGGACTAGCACAGATACGCAGTATTTT.

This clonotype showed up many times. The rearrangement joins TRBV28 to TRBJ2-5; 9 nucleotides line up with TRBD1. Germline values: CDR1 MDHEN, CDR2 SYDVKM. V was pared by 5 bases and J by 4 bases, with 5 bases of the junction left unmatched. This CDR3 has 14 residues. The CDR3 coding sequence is TGTGCCAGCAGTCCCGGACAGGGGCCAGAGACCCAGTACTTC. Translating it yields CASSPGQGPETQYF.

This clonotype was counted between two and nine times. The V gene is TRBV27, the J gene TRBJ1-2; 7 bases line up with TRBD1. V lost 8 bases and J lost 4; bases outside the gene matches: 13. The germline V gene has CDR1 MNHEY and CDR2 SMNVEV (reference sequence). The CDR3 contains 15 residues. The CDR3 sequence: CASSNRGRTGYGYTF. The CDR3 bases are TGTGCCAGCTCTAACAGGGGCCGCACGGGCTATGGCTACACCTTC.

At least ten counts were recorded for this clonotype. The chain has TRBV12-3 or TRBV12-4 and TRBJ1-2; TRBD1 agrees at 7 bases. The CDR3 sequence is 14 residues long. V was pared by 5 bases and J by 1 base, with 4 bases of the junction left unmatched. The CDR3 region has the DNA TGTGCCAGCAGTCGTCAGGGGGATAACTATGGCTACACCTTC. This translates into CASSRQGDNYGYTF.

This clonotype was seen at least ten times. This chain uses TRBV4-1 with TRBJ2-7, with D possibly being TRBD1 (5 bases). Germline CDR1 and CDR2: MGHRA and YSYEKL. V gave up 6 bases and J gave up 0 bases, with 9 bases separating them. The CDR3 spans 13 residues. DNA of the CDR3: TGCGCCAGCAGGGACACCCTCTCCTACGAGCAGTACTTC. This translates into CASRDTLSYEQYF.